Listed below are T cell receptor beta chains from one sample, sequenced in a study of low-dose radiotherapy and immunotherapy resistance in tumors. TCRdb reprocessed the reads via MiXCR and lists one record per CDR3 protein. The table includes about 60,000 distinct CDR3 sequences, about 25% detected once. The starting material was PBMCs, obtained before treatment. These TCRs come from a male donor with prostate cancer. Both conserved end residues are part of each CDR3. Each record gives: V gene, D gene, J gene, clone size, CDR3 protein, CDR3 DNA. D genes are given only for firm matches. Size tells how often a clone was seen (once, few, many) or the class of an expanded clone, and some rows leave it out.

V: TRBV9; D: -; J: TRBJ2-2; size: many; CDR3: CASSVGLPPGELFF; DNA: TGTGCCAGCAGCGTAGGATTACCGCCCGGGGAGCTGTTTTTT
V: TRBV20-1; D: TRBD1; J: TRBJ1-6; size: -; CDR3: CSAAPGTGDNSPLHF; DNA: TGCAGTGCTGCCCCCGGGACAGGGGATAATTCACCCCTCCACTTT
V: TRBV20-1; D: -; J: TRBJ1-2; size: many; CDR3: CSARIYGYTF; DNA: TGCAGTGCCCGGATCTATGGCTACACCTTC
V: TRBV7-6; D: TRBD2; J: TRBJ2-5; size: -; CDR3: CASSTPGLAGGRRETQYF; DNA: TGTGCCAGCAGCACTCCGGGACTAGCGGGAGGCCGAAGGGAGACCCAGTACTTC
V: TRBV19; D: -; J: TRBJ2-1; size: many; CDR3: CASSILIGLEQFF; DNA: TGTGCCAGTAGTATTCTTATTGGCCTTGAGCAGTTCTTC
V: TRBV12-3/TRBV12-4; D: TRBD2; J: TRBJ2-3; size: many; CDR3: CASTLSGGAVDTQYF; DNA: TGTGCCAGCACCCTTAGCGGGGGGGCGGTAGATACGCAGTATTTT
V: TRBV20-1; D: -; J: TRBJ2-6; size: medium-sized; CDR3: CSARVLAGTGANVLTF; DNA: TGCAGTGCTAGAGTTCTAGCCGGGACTGGGGCCAACGTCCTGACTTTC
V: TRBV20-1; D: TRBD2; J: TRBJ2-3; size: -; CDR3: CSAGTSGTGTQYF; DNA: TGCAGTGCTGGGACTAGCGGGACGGGTACGCAGTATTTT
V: TRBV2; D: -; J: TRBJ2-2; size: many; CDR3: CASSVQHGELFF; DNA: TGTGCCAGCAGTGTCCAGCACGGGGAGCTGTTTTTT
V: TRBV28; D: -; J: TRBJ2-5; size: many; CDR3: CASSRLGQRRETQYF; DNA: TGTGCCAGCAGCCGTCTAGGGCAGAGGAGAGAGACCCAGTACTTC
V: TRBV2; D: TRBD2; J: TRBJ2-7; size: many; CDR3: CASSPILREIYEQYF; DNA: TGTGCCAGCAGCCCGATCTTGCGGGAGATCTACGAGCAGTACTTC
V: TRBV5-1; D: -; J: TRBJ1-2; size: -; CDR3: CASSLEVTVYGYTF; DNA: TGCGCCAGCAGCTTGGAAGTGACAGTTTATGGCTACACCTTC
V: TRBV19; D: -; J: TRBJ1-2; size: many; CDR3: CASRKLEANYGYTF; DNA: TGTGCCAGTAGGAAACTAGAAGCTAACTATGGCTACACCTTC
V: TRBV3-1; D: -; J: TRBJ2-5; size: many; CDR3: CASSQGAGRTETQYF; DNA: TGTGCCAGCAGCCAAGGTGCGGGACGTACGGAGACCCAGTACTTC
V: TRBV15; D: -; J: TRBJ2-7; size: many; CDR3: CATQGRGDPYEQYF; DNA: TGTGCCACCCAGGGACGCGGGGATCCCTACGAGCAGTACTTC